This T cell receptor beta chain was obtained from a study of blood T cell repertoires in COVID-19. Background on the study: The United States, Italy and Spain supplied acute and convalescent COVID-19 samples.

This clone has more than one count but fewer than ten. Germline values: CDR1 MNHNS, CDR2 SASEGT. V lost 3 bases to trimming and J lost 3 bases, with 9 bases between them. The CDR3 has 14 residues. In the original workflow: Reference gene primer amplification gave nucleated cell count estimates. Produced via immunoSEQ multiplex PCR; TCRdb's table is partial and in-frame only. The V and J calls and clone size are taken from that table; D and trimming were inferred from the DNA. Among 140,000 to 150,000 clones listed, over 75% were seen once. The clonotype originates from a man younger than 35 with COVID-19, enrolled during active disease. The specimen was peripheral blood. The V call is TRBV6-1, the J call TRBJ1-5; D gene ambiguous. The CDR3 nucleotides are TGTGCCAGCAGTGACGGGGTTGACAATCAGCCCCAGCATTTT. Translated: CASSDGVDNQPQHF.